This TCR beta chain was found in a study of T cell repertoires in cytomegalovirus infection (dated by TCRdb to the late 2010s). For the wider study: Recently identified HLA-C-restricted CMV epitopes, whose presentation resists viral immunomodulation, were targeted by peptide stimulations together with well-studied HLA-B-restricted epitopes. Donor HLA type was relevant to the analysis, because carriage of CMV infection together with the matching HLA type was indicated by public TCR beta signatures.

Including cysteine and phenylalanine, the CDR3 has 13 amino acids. Just the 39-base CDR3 DNA is kept, in frame starting at base 1. Between the V and J ends, shortened by 0 bases and 10 bases respectively, the junction contains 9 bases. Reading the germline V gene gives CDR1 MGHRA and CDR2 YSYEKL. The treatment or condition label here, explained by the study, means: in vitro stimulation with specific CMV peptide epitopes to enrich CMV-specific T cells. Worth noting for this clonotype: The antigen it binds to is not known. Qualities for individual bases were not recorded, and no much larger clone is one base off.

Overall study outcomes, separate from this receptor: The ex vivo response was dominated by HLA-C-restricted CMV-specific TCR beta clonotypes, which also provided the single most frequent clonotype in two of eight donors. In both this cohort and an independent cohort of approximately 350 donors, the cumulative frequency of public TCR beta family members distinguished carriers of CMV infection plus the relevant HLA type.

Data came from an Illumina HiSeq 1500. TCRdb cleaned the public reads at Q25 with fastp, built clones with MiXCR and kept in-frame beta chains. Rows merge per CDR3 protein into single entries with the most common DNA and genes. The sample has under 200,000 distinct CDR3 sequences on record, roughly 22% of them singletons. The ten largest make up around a quarter of the sample. The sequence was collected from a human donor in good health (CMV status not recorded). Some clones in this sample may be carry-over from other donors' samples. The receptor chain draws on TRBV4-1 and TRBJ1-4; the D gene is unclear. The sequencing used CD8+ T cells from cultured PBMCs, collected from culture after CMV antigen stimulation. The CDR3 region reads CASSQDKPIKLFF. The nucleotides read TGCGCCAGCAGCCAAGATAAACCCATAAAACTGTTTTTT.